The 22 T cell receptor beta chains listed next were all sequenced from one sample in a study of shared clonotypes between healthy human individuals. Assay used: immunoSEQ multiplex PCR; TCRdb lists only in-frame clones, some missing. This table holds some 95,000 clones, almost 70% found once. Sequencing was carried out using memory CD8+ T cells sorted from blood. Regarding subset: CD45RO+ cells pooled with CCR7-negative TemRA cells. The source of these receptors is a man younger than 45 in good health.

This clone was recorded a few times. V and J are TRBV5-1 and TRBJ2-3; no definite D call. Germline values: CDR1 SGHRS, CDR2 YFSETQ. The CDR3 totals 12 residues. Deletions cut 4 bases from V and 3 bases from J, with 6 bases between. The CDR3 spells CASSGQTDTQYF. CDR3 DNA sequence: TGCGCCAGCAGCGGGCAGACAGATACGCAGTATTTT.

The rearrangement uses TRBV4-2 and TRBJ1-5; no reliable D call. Germline CDR1 and CDR2: LGHNA and YNFKEQ. V was trimmed by 4 bases and J by 4 bases, leaving 11 bases between them. The CDR3 contains 14 residues. The CDR3 DNA sequence: TGTGCCAGCAGCCTGGGATCGGGTAATCAGCCCCAGCATTTT. Translating it yields CASSLGSGNQPQHF.

The J gene is TRBJ2-6, the V gene TRBV5-6; D possibly corresponds to TRBD1 (5 bases). The CDR3 has 17 amino acids. Germline V lookup: CDR1 SGHDT, CDR2 YYEEEE. Trimming stripped 2 bases from V and 1 base from J, with 13 bases between. The CDR3 DNA is TGTGCCAGCAGCTTCAGGGCAGGGCTTTCTGGGGCCAACGTCCTGACTTTC. Its translation: CASSFRAGLSGANVLTF. Full variable domain (rest looked up from reference TRBV5-6 and TRBJ2-6): DAGVTQSPTHLIKTRGQQVTLRCSPKSGHDTVSWYQQALGQGPQFIFQYYEEEERQRGNFPDRFSGHQFPNYSSELNVNALLLGDSALYLCASSFRAGLSGANVLTFGAGSRLTVL.

The chain couples TRBV25-1 to TRBJ2-5, with a possible D match to TRBD2 (5 bases). The CDR3 extends over 13 amino acids. With 6 bases removed from V and 5 bases from J, the gap between germline ends came to 13 bases. Germline V lookup: CDR1 MGHDK, CDR2 SYGVNS. The CDR3 region is CASSGGGLETQYF. The CDR3 DNA reads TGTGCCAGCAGCGGAGGAGGTTTGGAGACCCAGTACTTC.

In this sample, this clone turned up a few times. This chain links TRBV2 with TRBJ2-4, with D hard to call. CDR3 size: 14 residues. CDR1 is SNHLY, CDR2 FYNNEI, per germline. V lost 8 bases and J lost 9, with 20 bases in between. The chain's CDR3 is CASGKEVGWGIQYF. CDR3 coding DNA: TGTGCCAGCGGAAAGGAAGTGGGTTGGGGCATTCAGTACTTC.

In its sample, this clone was seen many times. The chain uses TRBV5-6 and TRBJ2-2; weak D call: TRBD1 (6 bases). V lost 4 bases to trimming and J lost 3 bases, with 10 bases between them. The germline V gene encodes CDR1 SGHDT and CDR2 YYEEEE. The CDR3 covers 14 residues. In DNA, the CDR3 is TGTGCCAGCAGCCCTGGACAGTACACCGGGGAGCTGTTTTTT. The encoded protein is CASSPGQYTGELFF.

This rearrangement joins TRBV27 to TRBJ2-2; D is undetermined. Germline values: CDR1 MNHEY, CDR2 SMNVEV (reference sequence). V was cut by 3 bases and J by 6 bases, with 14 bases left in between. This CDR3 comprises 15 residues. The CDR3 region is CASSFFSTGAGELFF. CDR3 sequence (DNA): TGTGCCAGCAGTTTCTTCTCGACTGGCGCCGGGGAGCTGTTTTTT.

This clone is a singleton in its sample. This sequence joins TRBV27 and TRBJ2-2; no clear D gene. CDR3 length equals 13 residues. Germline V gene lookup returns CDR1 MNHEY and CDR2 SMNVEV (reference sequence). V lost 5 bases and J lost 6, with 10 bases in between. CDR3 loop: CASSAGASGELFF. Written as DNA, the CDR3 is TGTGCCAGCAGTGCCGGTGCCTCCGGGGAGCTGTTTTTT.

The chain employs TRBV7-2 and TRBJ2-2; D gene unclear. Germline V gene data show CDR1 as SGHTA and CDR2 as FQGNSA. The CDR3 is made up of 13 amino acids. V dropped 5 bases and J dropped 6 bases, with 10 bases sitting between them. CDR3 in DNA: TGTGCCAGCAGCCCCCTTGGGTCCGGGGAGCTGTTTTTT. Encoded protein: CASSPLGSGELFF.

This clone was counted between two and nine times. V and J are TRBV10-2 and TRBJ1-5; D perhaps matches TRBD1 (5 bases). V was cut by 3 bases and J by 1 base, with 10 bases left in between. Germline CDR1 and CDR2: WSHSY and SAAADI. There are 15 residues in the CDR3. The CDR3 spells CASSDGGWSNQPQHF. CDR3 nucleotides: TGCGCCAGCAGTGATGGGGGGTGGAGCAATCAGCCCCAGCATTTT.

The gene calls are TRBV4-2 and TRBJ2-1; 8 bases agree with TRBD2. The CDR3 runs 15 residues. Trimming cost V 4 bases and J 4 bases; bases outside gene matches: 6. CDR1 and CDR2 (germline): LGHNA, YNFKEQ. CDR3 DNA: TGTGCCAGCAGCCCCGACGGCGGGGGGTACAATGAGCAGTTCTTC. As protein: CASSPDGGGYNEQFF.

The rearrangement joins TRBV18 to TRBJ2-6; 7 nucleotides align to TRBD1. V lost 3 bases and J lost 0; bases outside the gene matches: 2. Germline CDR1 is KGHSH and CDR2 is LQKENI. This CDR3 comprises 16 residues. In DNA, the CDR3 is TGTGCCAGCTCACCCCGGACAGGCTCTGGGGCCAACGTCCTGACTTTC. Translating it yields CASSPRTGSGANVLTF.

This chain uses TRBV19 with TRBJ2-3, with a tentative D call TRBD2 (7 bases). Trimming pared 3 bases from V and 1 base from J, leaving 11 bases between. The CDR3 runs 15 residues. CDR1 LNHDA and CDR2 SQIVND come from the germline V gene (reference sequence). The CDR3 DNA reads TGTGCCAGTAGTATCTCGGGGGGCCGCACAGATACGCAGTATTTT. Its translation is CASSISGGRTDTQYF.

The V call is TRBV18, the J call TRBJ2-1; the match to TRBD2 covers 8 bases. V was pared by 3 bases and J by 1 base, with 11 bases of the junction left unmatched. Germline CDR1 and CDR2: KGHSH and LQKENI. CDR3 length equals 18 residues. The CDR3 here is CASSPFLTTSGSYNEQFF. CDR3 in DNA: TGTGCCAGCTCACCTTTCCTCACTACTAGCGGATCCTACAATGAGCAGTTCTTC.

This rearrangement joins TRBV6-6 to TRBJ2-2; D gene uncertain. Per the germline V gene, CDR1 is MNHNY and CDR2 is SVGAGI (reference sequence). Trimming left V 7 bases short and J 1 base short, with 10 bases between. The CDR3 length is 14 residues. CDR3: CASMTTRNTGELFF. For the CDR3, the DNA is TGTGCCAGCATGACAACGCGGAACACCGGGGAGCTGTTTTTT.

V usage is TRBV7-3 and J usage is TRBJ2-3; a possible D gene is TRBD2 (5 bases). Germline V gives CDR1 SGHTA, CDR2 FQGTGA. Trimming left V 7 bases short and J 0 bases short, with 8 bases between. The length of the CDR3 is 13 residues. Here the CDR3 DNA reads TGTGCCAGCAAGCGGAGAAGCACAGATACGCAGTATTTT. This encodes CASKRRSTDTQYF.

This clone was picked up one time. This sequence joins TRBV7-8 and TRBJ2-7; TRBD1 is a possible D gene (5 bases). Trimming took off 1 base at V and 5 bases at J, with 12 bases between the two ends. CDR1 and CDR2 (germline): SGHVS, FQNEAQ. The CDR3 has 14 residues. The CDR3 here is CASSLEPTVDEQYF. The CDR3 DNA is TGTGCCAGCAGCTTAGAACCGACAGTGGACGAGCAGTACTTC.

The chain joins TRBV19 to TRBJ2-7; no reliable D call. Trimming left V 5 bases short and J 0 bases short, with 8 bases between. Germline-derived CDR1 and CDR2 are LNHDA and SQIVND (reference sequence). The CDR3 spans 13 residues. The CDR3 DNA reads TGTGCCAGTAGTGTTGGAATCTCCTACGAGCAGTACTTC. Translating gives CASSVGISYEQYF. Looking up the rest from reference TRBV19 and TRBJ2-7 gives the full variable domain: DGGITQSPKYLFRKEGQNVTLSCEQNLNHDAMYWYRQDPGQGLRLIYYSQIVNDFQKGDIAEGYSVSREKKESFPLTVTSAQKNPTAFYLCASSVGISYEQYFGPGTRLTVT.

In its sample, this clone was seen a few times. V usage is TRBV29-1 and J usage is TRBJ1-2; perhaps TRBD1 as D (5 bases). CDR3 length equals 12 residues. Trimming stripped 3 bases from V and 5 bases from J, with 10 bases between. Germline assignment: CDR1 SQVTM and CDR2 ANQGSEA. CDR3 sequence (DNA): TGCAGCGTTGAGGTCCCAGGGTATGGCTACACCTTC. This codes for CSVEVPGYGYTF.

The chain links TRBV5-6 to TRBJ2-7; D may correspond to TRBD1 or TRBD2 (5 bases each). From germline, CDR1 is SGHDT and CDR2 YYEEEE. Deletions cut 4 bases from V and 2 bases from J, with 13 bases between. This CDR3 region has 14 residues. CDR3 nucleotides: TGTGCCAGCAGCCCTTTTGGGACCACCTACGAGCAGTACTTC. Translation: CASSPFGTTYEQYF.

Notes on this clone: Other DNA sequences within the sample encode an identical CDR3. The chain employs TRBV6-5 and TRBJ2-7; TRBD2 agrees at 7 bases. The junction had 9 bases not matched to a gene; V was cut back by 3 bases and J by 7 bases. The CDR3 covers 14 residues. Germline values: CDR1 MNHEY, CDR2 SVGAGI. The CDR3 loop reads CASSYGLADGEQYF. The CDR3 DNA reads as TGTGCCAGCAGTTATGGCCTAGCGGATGGGGAGCAGTACTTC.

This rearrangement joins TRBV19 to TRBJ2-7, with 10 bases that match TRBD1. Germline CDR1 and CDR2: LNHDA and SQIVND (reference sequence). Trimming cost V 5 bases and J 5 bases; bases outside gene matches: 9. The CDR3 length is 15 residues. CDR3 amino acids: CASSVRDRGTHEQYF. The CDR3 DNA is TGTGCCAGTAGTGTCCGGGACAGGGGAACTCACGAGCAGTACTTC. Using reference TRBV19 and TRBJ2-7 for the parts outside the CDR3, the full variable domain is DGGITQSPKYLFRKEGQNVTLSCEQNLNHDAMYWYRQDPGQGLRLIYYSQIVNDFQKGDIAEGYSVSREKKESFPLTVTSAQKNPTAFYLCASSVRDRGTHEQYFGPGTRLTVT.